Below are 29 T cell receptor beta chains sequenced from a single sample in a study of blood T cell repertoires in COVID-19. TCRdb's copy holds only in-frame clones and misses some; the assay was immunoSEQ multiplex PCR. The table includes approximately 280,000 clones, approximately 83% detected once. The sequencing sample was made of peripheral blood. These TCRs come from a young woman who had recovered from COVID-19.

The gene calls are TRBV18 and TRBJ1-1; TRBD1 agrees at 7 bases. The germline gives CDR1 KGHSH, CDR2 LQKENI. This CDR3 is built from 12 residues. The J segment lost 13 bases and the V segment lost 4 bases, leaving 9 bases of the junction unmatched. CDR3 bases: TGTGCCAGCTCACAGACAGACAGGGAGGTTTTCTTT. It codes for CASSQTDREVFF.

The chain uses TRBV9 and TRBJ2-1, with TRBD2 as a possible D gene (7 bases). This CDR3 is 17 amino acids long. V was pared by 4 bases and J by 3 bases, with 20 bases between. CDR1 is SGDLS, CDR2 YYNGEE, per germline. The CDR3 DNA reads as TGTGCCAGCAGCCCTCGATCTGGGGGGGCGGGCTACAATGAGCAGTTCTTC. Its protein product is CASSPRSGGAGYNEQFF.

The chain couples TRBV5-4 to TRBJ2-1; D is uncertain. Germline CDR1 is SGHNT and CDR2 is YYREEE (reference sequence). V gave up 1 base and J gave up 0 bases, with 8 bases separating them. The CDR3 totals 15 residues. DNA for the CDR3: TGTGCCAGCAGCTTGACGACGGGCTCCTACAATGAGCAGTTCTTC. The encoded protein is CASSLTTGSYNEQFF.

The chain joins TRBV18 to TRBJ2-7; 7 bases fit TRBD1. V shed 2 bases, J shed 2 bases, and the junction held 3 bases outside the gene matches. Germline V lookup: CDR1 KGHSH, CDR2 LQKENI. The CDR3 runs to 14 residues. The CDR3 DNA sequence: TGTGCCAGCTCACCAGGGGACAGTCCCTACGAGCAGTACTTC. As protein: CASSPGDSPYEQYF.

There are many counts of this clone. The rearrangement uses TRBV19 and TRBJ1-1; D not certain. The CDR3 consists of 11 residues. Per the germline V gene, CDR1 is LNHDA and CDR2 is SQIVND (reference sequence). Trimming removed 7 bases from V and 5 bases from J, with 8 bases in between. The CDR3 coding sequence is TGTGCCAGTACCACCGGGACTGAAGCTTTCTTT. Its translation is CASTTGTEAFF.

This sequence joins TRBV7-2 and TRBJ2-7, with 8 bases matching TRBD2. V trimming: 5 bases; J trimming: 3 bases; junction bases outside the gene matches: 6. CDR1 SGHTA and CDR2 FQGNSA come from the germline V gene. The CDR3 covers 14 residues. DNA of the CDR3: TGTGCCAGCAGCCGGACTAGCAGTTACTACGAGCAGTACTTC. Its translation is CASSRTSSYYEQYF.

The chain is built from TRBV5-1 and TRBJ2-1; the match to TRBD2 covers 7 bases. Germline V gene sequence: CDR1 SGHRS, CDR2 YFSETQ. Losses at the gene ends were 4 bases for V and 8 bases for J; bases not matched to a gene: 3. The CDR3 spans 12 residues. The CDR3 bases are TGCGCCAGCAGCCTAAGCGGGGATGAGCAGTTCTTC. Its protein is CASSLSGDEQFF.

This clone was counted a single time. The genes are TRBV11-2 and TRBJ1-3, with TRBD1 matching 11 bases. The V segment lost 1 base and the J segment 1 base; nucleotides outside the gene matches: 6. From germline, CDR1 is SGHAT and CDR2 FQNNGV. The CDR3 has 18 amino acids. CDR3 DNA sequence: TGTGCCAGCAGCTTAGGTTGGACAGGGGGCAAGTCTGGAAACACCATATATTTT. It specifies CASSLGWTGGKSGNTIYF.

The chain couples TRBV5-1 to TRBJ1-2; a weak D match, TRBD1 (5 bases). The V end was cut by 4 bases, the J end by 4 bases, with 20 bases between. Germline V gives CDR1 SGHRS, CDR2 YFSETQ. The CDR3 totals 16 residues. CDR3 DNA sequence: TGCGCCAGCAGCCCCTTGGATGGGGGGGTCGGCTATGGCTACACCTTC. This sequence encodes CASSPLDGGVGYGYTF. The entire variable domain, with the rest obtained from reference TRBV5-1 and TRBJ1-2, is as follows: KAGVTQTPRYLIKTRGQQVTLSCSPISGHRSVSWYQQTPGQGLQFLFEYFSETQRNKGNFPGRFSGRQFSNSRSEMNVSTLELGDSALYLCASSPLDGGVGYGYTFGSGTRLTVV.

The chain links TRBV6-1 to TRBJ2-7; D gene uncertain. V lost 0 bases to trimming and J lost 0 bases, with 9 bases between them. The CDR3 runs 15 residues. The germline V gene encodes CDR1 MNHNS and CDR2 SASEGT. The CDR3 DNA sequence: TGTGCCAGCAGTGAAGCGGGCAGTAGCTCCTACGAGCAGTACTTC. Protein product: CASSEAGSSSYEQYF.

The CDR3 DNA is TGTGCCAGCCGCCTCGGACAGGGCACTGAAGCTTTCTTT. Encoded protein: CASRLGQGTEAFF. The rearrangement links TRBV6-5 to TRBJ1-1; 8 bases match TRBD1. Germline V gives CDR1 MNHEY, CDR2 SVGAGI. The V segment lost 8 bases and the J segment 4 bases; nucleotides outside the gene matches: 6. The CDR3 is 13 amino acids.

The CDR3, as DNA: TGCGCCAGCACCCCTGCAGGGTTTCTGGGGTCACCCCTCCACTTT. Residues: CASTPAGFLGSPLHF. The chain couples TRBV5-1 to TRBJ1-6; D may be TRBD1 (5 bases). V was trimmed by 6 bases and J by 10 bases, leaving 20 bases between them. The CDR3 spans 15 residues. Germline CDR1 reads SGHRS; CDR2 reads YFSETQ.

Points on this clone: The junction differs from germline at one of its ends, possibly a read error. The chain carries TRBV7-9 and TRBJ2-1; 9 bases are shared with TRBD2. CDR1 is SEHNR, CDR2 FQNEAQ, per germline (reference sequence). The CDR3 sequence is 14 residues long. In DNA, the CDR3 is TGTGCCAGCAGCTCAATAGCGGGAGATATTGAGCGGTTCTTC. Amino acids: CASSSIAGDIERFF.

This clone was found many times. Different DNA sequences within this sample yield the same CDR3. The chain couples TRBV9 to TRBJ1-1; D is unclear. Germline V gene sequence: CDR1 SGDLS, CDR2 YYNGEE. Trimming took 2 bases from V and 1 from J, leaving 6 bases between them. The CDR3 is 13 residues long. CDR3 DNA sequence: TGTGCCAGCAGCGTTGGAGCGAACACTGAAGCTTTCTTT. Protein product: CASSVGANTEAFF.

This clone was picked up one time. J is TRBJ1-4 and V is TRBV18, with a tentative D call TRBD1 (6 bases). CDR1 KGHSH and CDR2 LQKENI come from the germline V gene. This CDR3 comprises 15 residues. V lost 5 bases and J 0 bases, leaving 10 bases between the germline ends. CDR3 DNA sequence: TGTGCCAGCTCATCCGACAGGCCAACTAATGAAAAACTGTTTTTT. This codes for CASSSDRPTNEKLFF.

V is TRBV6-6 and J is TRBJ2-2; D is uncertain. Looked up from germline, CDR1 is MNHNY and CDR2 is SVGAGI (reference sequence). The CDR3 covers 15 residues. Trimming left V 5 bases short and J 4 bases short, with 14 bases between. The DNA of the CDR3 is TGTGCCAGCAGTCGTTATAGTGCGTTCACCGGGGAGCTGTTTTTT. It codes for CASSRYSAFTGELFF.

V usage is TRBV9 and J usage is TRBJ2-7, with D perhaps matching TRBD2 (5 bases). CDR3 length: 17 residues. Trimming removed 1 base from V and 5 bases from J, with 22 bases in between. Germline V gene sequence: CDR1 SGDLS, CDR2 YYNGEE. CDR3 residues: CASSVPEGAPFDDEQYF. In nucleotides, the CDR3 is TGTGCCAGCAGCGTACCCGAGGGAGCCCCGTTCGATGACGAGCAGTACTTC.

The chain joins TRBV2 to TRBJ1-1, with D possibly TRBD1 on 6 matching bases. This CDR3 comprises 14 residues. CDR1 is SNHLY, CDR2 FYNNEI, per germline. The V end lost 7 bases, the J end lost 4 bases, and 16 bases lay between the germline ends. The CDR3 coding sequence is TGTGCCAGCAACGAAGGGCAGGGGAGCACTGAAGCTTTCTTT. It specifies CASNEGQGSTEAFF. Looking up the rest from reference TRBV2 and TRBJ1-1 gives the full variable domain: EPEVTQTPSHQVTQMGQEVILRCVPISNHLYFYWYRQILGQKVEFLVSFYNNEISEKSEIFDDQFSVERPDGSNFTLKIRSTKLEDSAMYFCASNEGQGSTEAFFGQGTRLTVV.

V usage is TRBV27 and J usage is TRBJ1-6; D might be TRBD1 (5 bases). The CDR3 has 15 amino acids. Germline V gene lookup returns CDR1 MNHEY and CDR2 SMNVEV (reference sequence). V shed 0 bases and J shed 10 bases, with 13 bases lying between them. CDR3 sequence: CASSLSGRVGSPLHF. The DNA for the CDR3 is TGTGCCAGCAGTTTATCGGGCAGGGTAGGGTCACCCCTCCACTTT.

The chain carries TRBV15 and TRBJ2-3; D unclear. Germline V gene lookup returns CDR1 LNHNV and CDR2 YYDKDF (reference sequence). V was shortened by 4 bases and J by 0 bases, with 11 bases between the two germline ends. The CDR3 totals 15 residues. Here the CDR3 DNA reads TGTGCCACCAGCAATCCGTCCGCGAGCACAGATACGCAGTATTTT. Protein sequence: CATSNPSASTDTQYF.

The rearrangement joins TRBV2 to TRBJ2-3; 8 nucleotides line up with TRBD1. The germline V gene encodes CDR1 SNHLY and CDR2 FYNNEI. V dropped 5 bases and J dropped 0; count of bases not matched to a gene: 7. The CDR3 runs to 16 residues. CDR3 sequence: CASSKWTGTSTDTQYF. As DNA, the CDR3 is TGTGCCAGCAGTAAATGGACAGGGACTAGCACAGATACGCAGTATTTT.

V usage is TRBV19 and J usage is TRBJ2-2; TRBD1 matches 10 bases. This CDR3 comprises 18 residues. V was pared by 7 bases and J by 5 bases, with 16 bases of the junction left unmatched. CDR1 LNHDA and CDR2 SQIVND come from the germline V gene (reference sequence). CDR3 coding DNA: TGTGCCAGTAAAGTGGGCACCGGGACAGGGGTGAATACCGGGGAGCTGTTTTTT. Amino acid sequence: CASKVGTGTGVNTGELFF.

The rearrangement joins TRBV6-2 or TRBV6-3 to TRBJ2-1; no definite D call. Germline loops: CDR1 MNHEY, CDR2 SVGEGT. V lost 3 bases to trimming and J lost 9 bases, with 9 bases between them. This CDR3 has 12 residues. CDR3 sequence reads: CASSYTAGEQFF. For the CDR3, the DNA is TGTGCCAGCAGTTATACAGCTGGTGAGCAGTTCTTC.

The chain is built from TRBV5-1 and TRBJ1-1, with D tentatively TRBD1 (5 bases). The CDR3 loop spans 15 amino acids. V was pared by 6 bases and J by 0 bases, with 15 bases between. CDR1 SGHRS and CDR2 YFSETQ come from the germline V gene. CDR3 coding DNA: TGCGCCAGCACGTTACTGACAGCGATGAACACTGAAGCTTTCTTT. Its translation: CASTLLTAMNTEAFF.

For the CDR3, the DNA is TGCGCCAGCAGCTTGGGGACAGGGAGGGAAAAACTGTTTTTT. It specifies CASSLGTGREKLFF. The rearrangement links TRBV5-1 to TRBJ1-4; 8 nucleotides line up with TRBD1. V was pared by 0 bases and J by 8 bases, with 3 bases of the junction left unmatched. Germline CDR1 is SGHRS and CDR2 is YFSETQ. CDR3 size: 14 residues.

This rearrangement joins TRBV5-4 to TRBJ2-1; 10 nucleotides agree with TRBD2. With V trimmed by 4 bases and J by 3 bases, 4 bases remained unmatched. The germline V gene has CDR1 SGHNT and CDR2 YYREEE (reference sequence). This CDR3 is 15 amino acids long. The CDR3 coding sequence is TGTGCCAGCAGCGCAACTAGCGGGGACTACAATGAGCAGTTCTTC. It encodes CASSATSGDYNEQFF. The full variable domain, completed using reference TRBV5-4 and TRBJ2-1, is ETGVTQSPTHLIKTRGQQVTLRCSSQSGHNTVSWYQQALGQGPQFIFQYYREEENGRGNFPPRFSGLQFPNYSSELNVNALELDDSALYLCASSATSGDYNEQFFGPGTRLTVL.

This chain links TRBV19 with TRBJ2-7, with TRBD2 as a possible D gene (6 bases). Trimming removed 5 bases from V and 2 bases from J, with 13 bases in between. CDR1 LNHDA and CDR2 SQIVND come from the germline V gene (reference sequence). The CDR3 loop spans 14 amino acids. The DNA for the CDR3 is TGTGCCAGTAGTTTCGGGACTGGTACCTACGAGCAGTACTTC. Its protein product is CASSFGTGTYEQYF.

The chain joins TRBV4-1 to TRBJ1-4, with TRBD1 matching over 8 bases. CDR1 and CDR2 (germline): MGHRA, YSYEKL. V shed 4 bases, J shed 8 bases, and the junction held 6 bases outside the gene matches. CDR3 length equals 14 residues. This CDR3 reads CASSPGTGGEKLFF. DNA for the CDR3: TGCGCCAGCAGCCCGGGGACAGGCGGGGAAAAACTGTTTTTT.

The rearrangement links TRBV5-1 to TRBJ2-1, with D perhaps TRBD1 (5 bases). Germline loops: CDR1 SGHRS, CDR2 YFSETQ. The CDR3 is made up of 17 amino acids. V gave up 4 bases and J gave up 8 bases, with 25 bases separating them. CDR3 DNA: TGCGCCAGCAGCCCAGGGATCTTAGGGCAAAGAAGCGATGAGCAGTTCTTC. It is translated as CASSPGILGQRSDEQFF.